The rows below give T cell receptor beta chains drawn from one sample of a study of blood T cell repertoires in COVID-19. Using immunoSEQ multiplex PCR, the repertoire was profiled, and TCRdb retains in-frame clones only, with some absent. The table lists about 380,000 clones, about four fifths of them singletons. The sample consisted of peripheral blood. The origin of the receptors is a human donor with acute or convalescent COVID-19. The donor label of this sample is uncertain. Both conserved end residues are part of each CDR3.

V: TRBV18
J: TRBJ1-1
CDR3: CASSPRQGLVIEAFF

V: TRBV5-1
J: TRBJ1-2
CDR3: CASSSTGDYGYTF

V: TRBV2
J: TRBJ1-1
CDR3: CASSSQDTEAFF

V: TRBV7-2
J: TRBJ2-5
CDR3: CASSLVFQETQYF

V: TRBV5-6
J: TRBJ1-1
CDR3: CASSSVNTEAFF

V: TRBV18
J: TRBJ1-1
CDR3: CASSPSRGEGGEAFF

V: TRBV5-4
J: TRBJ1-2
CDR3: CASSLRTGPMGGYTF

V: TRBV5-1
J: TRBJ1-3
CDR3: CASNQLGQGTSGHSGNTIYF

V: TRBV18
J: TRBJ1-2
CDR3: CASSPNTGSGNYGYTF

V: TRBV2
J: TRBJ1-1
CDR3: CAGSIDSMNTEAFF

V: TRBV4-1
J: TRBJ2-2
CDR3: CASRDEGNTGELFF

V: TRBV5-1
J: TRBJ2-7
CDR3: CASSTEIGSGVEQYF

V: TRBV11-3
J: TRBJ1-1
CDR3: CASSPGPGTNTEAFF

V: TRBV18
J: TRBJ2-7
CDR3: CASSALVTGAEQYF

V: TRBV10-1
J: TRBJ2-7
CDR3: CASSESRQISYEQYF

V: TRBV9
J: TRBJ2-3
CDR3: CASSVEGSGGWSTDTQYF

V: TRBV18
J: TRBJ1-3
CDR3: CASSADRAGNTIYF

V: TRBV5-1
J: TRBJ1-1
CDR3: CASSWSGNTEAFF